One and the same sample provided the 3 T cell receptor beta chains below, sequenced in a study of cytomegalovirus exposure and HLA in healthy donors. Researchers ran the PCR with 60 Vbeta and 13 Jbeta primers. Using immunoSEQ multiplex PCR, the repertoire was profiled, and TCRdb retains in-frame clones only, with some absent. The sample has over 85,000 clones; approximately 71% are singletons. The specimen was PBMCs. These receptors came from a male donor in good health and CMV-seropositive.

This sequence joins TRBV29-1 and TRBJ1-5; weak D call: TRBD1 (6 bases). The CDR3 loop spans 13 amino acids. V was pared by 6 bases and J by 7 bases, with 16 bases between. In germline, CDR1 is SQVTM, CDR2 ANQGSEA. CDR3 in DNA: TGCAGCGTAGAAAGCGGGGGCGGGCAGCCCCAGCATTTT. Translation: CSVESGGGQPQHF.

The chain employs TRBV7-6 and TRBJ1-2, with D tentatively TRBD1 (5 bases). The germline V gene has CDR1 SGHVS and CDR2 FNYEAQ. V was shortened by 5 bases and J by 4 bases, with 17 bases between the two germline ends. CDR3 length: 15 residues. The CDR3 protein is CASSISPGLPYGYTF. The CDR3 DNA reads as TGTGCCAGCAGCATTTCTCCGGGACTCCCCTATGGCTACACCTTC. Combining the CDR3 with reference TRBV7-6 and TRBJ1-2 gives the whole variable domain GAGVSQSPRYKVTKRGQDVALRCDPISGHVSLYWYRQALGQGPEFLTYFNYEAQQDKSGLPNDRFSAERPEGSISTLTIQRTEQRDSAMYRCASSISPGLPYGYTFGSGTRLTVV.

The V and J genes are TRBV14 and TRBJ2-5; TRBD2 aligns across 7 bases. The CDR3 runs to 13 residues. V shed 4 bases and J 5 bases; nucleotides not matched to a gene: 4. The germline V gene encodes CDR1 SGHDN and CDR2 FVKESK. Here the CDR3 reads CASSRGGFETQYF. CDR3 nucleotides: TGTGCCAGCAGCCGGGGGGGGTTTGAGACCCAGTACTTC.